This is a list of T cell receptor beta chains from one sample in a study of identical twins. TCRdb re-derived calls from the 5' RACE reads in MiXCR, one entry per CDR3 protein. The sample records some 1,700,000 distinct CDR3 sequences, around 33% being singletons. Sample: cord blood. These receptors were taken from a newborn girl in good health. Each CDR3 is given with its conserved first and last residue. Fields, in order: D gene, J gene, V gene, clone size, CDR3 DNA, CDR3 protein. D genes are given only for firm matches. Not every row has a clone size; where given, it reads once, few, many or a size class.

NA | TRBJ1-5 | TRBV20-1 | NA | TGCGGTGCTAAAAGGGCAGGGAGTTCTCAGCCCCAGCATTTT | CGAKRAGSSQPQHF
NA | TRBJ1-2 | TRBV20-1 | few | TGCAGTGCTAGGTCCGGGGATAACTATGGCTACACCTTC | CSARSGDNYGYTF
TRBD1 | TRBJ2-4 | TRBV28 | NA | TGTGCCAGCAGTCCGACAGGGGGCCTAGCCAAAAACACTCAGTACTTC | CASSPTGGLAKNTQYF
TRBD1 | TRBJ1-5 | TRBV6-1 | few | TGTGCCAGCAGGGGGACAGGGGGGCATCAGCCCCAGCATTTT | CASRGTGGHQPQHF
NA | TRBJ2-3 | TRBV6-9 | few | TGTGCCAGCTTGGATGGAGATACGCAGTATTTT | CASLDGDTQYF
NA | TRBJ2-7 | TRBV3-1 | NA | TGTGCCAGCAGCCCCTCAAGAGCCGGTAGTGTCTACAATGAGCAGTACTTC | CASSPSRAGSVYNEQYF
TRBD2 | TRBJ2-1 | TRBV12-3/TRBV12-4 | NA | TGTGCCAGCAGTCCACTAGCGGACCACTACAATGAGCAGTTCTTC | CASSPLADHYNEQFF
TRBD2 | TRBJ2-5 | TRBV18 | few | TGTGCCAGCTCACCAGGGCTAGCGGGAAGCATCCAAGAGACCCAGTACTTC | CASSPGLAGSIQETQYF
TRBD1 | TRBJ1-2 | TRBV25-1 | few | TGTGCCAGCAGTGAGGGACAGGGAATTTATGGCTACACCTTC | CASSEGQGIYGYTF
NA | TRBJ1-5 | TRBV10-3 | few | TGTGCCATTTCAGGACAGCTCAATCAGCCCCAGCATTTT | CAISGQLNQPQHF
NA | TRBJ2-1 | TRBV9 | NA | TGTGCCAGCAGCGAGGGACCGCATGAGCAGTTCTTC | CASSEGPHEQFF
TRBD1 | TRBJ1-2 | TRBV27 | few | TGTGCCAGCAGTCCACACAGGGGAGATAACTATGGCTACACCTTC | CASSPHRGDNYGYTF
NA | TRBJ1-5 | TRBV18 | NA | TGTGCCAGCTCACCCAGGACAAGTCAGCCCCAGCATTTT | CASSPRTSQPQHF
TRBD2 | TRBJ2-7 | TRBV3-1 | few | TGTGCCAGCAGCCAACTAGCGGGAGAGGGCGAGCAGTACTTC | CASSQLAGEGEQYF
NA | TRBJ2-1 | TRBV10-3 | NA | TGTGCCATCAAGGAGAGTTCGCTTGCTGAGCAGTTCTTC | CAIKESSLAEQFF
NA | TRBJ1-1 | TRBV12-3/TRBV12-4 | few | TGTGCCAGCAGTTTGGGTCCAGGAGAGAACACTGAAGCTTTCTTT | CASSLGPGENTEAFF
NA | TRBJ2-1 | TRBV10-3 | few | TGTGCCATCAGTGAGTCGTTACTCGGCAAGGGATATCAGTTCTTC | CAISESLLGKGYQFF
NA | TRBJ2-5 | TRBV12-3/TRBV12-4 | NA | TGTGCCAGCAGTTTACGGTCACTGACCGAAAACCCTAGGCTCCGGCAATTTGAGACCCAGTACTTC | CASSLRSLTENPRLRQFETQYF
TRBD2 | TRBJ2-3 | TRBV20-1 | few | TGCAGTGCTACTAGCGGACCCACAGATACGCAGTATTTT | CSATSGPTDTQYF
NA | TRBJ2-1 | TRBV11-2 | NA | TGTGCCAGCAGCTTAGGCAGGGCCACCTACAATGAGCAGTTCTTC | CASSLGRATYNEQFF
NA | TRBJ2-5 | TRBV13 | many | TGTGCCAGCAGCCCGCACGAGACCCAGTACTTC | CASSPHETQYF
NA | TRBJ1-5 | TRBV28 | few | TGTGCCAGCAGTGTTACAAGAAATCAGCCCCAGCATTTT | CASSVTRNQPQHF
NA | TRBJ1-1 | TRBV7-9 | few | TGTGCCAGCAGCTTAGAAGGAATCTCAGGGGAATATAACACTGAAGCTTTCTTT | CASSLEGISGEYNTEAFF
NA | TRBJ2-5 | TRBV5-1 | NA | TGCGCCAGCAGCTTGGGGACAGACAATGAGCAGTACTTC | CASSLGTDNEQYF
TRBD2 | TRBJ2-1 | TRBV5-8 | few | TGTGCCAGCAGCTTCCCCTTGACTAGCACGATTTCCTACAATGAGCAGTTCTTC | CASSFPLTSTISYNEQFF
NA | TRBJ2-3 | TRBV7-2 | few | TGTGCCAGCAGCTTTATAGAGATTCCGACAGATACGCAGTATTTT | CASSFIEIPTDTQYF
TRBD2 | TRBJ2-1 | TRBV20-1 | NA | TGCAGTGCCCGGACTAGCGGGGAACAGTCCTACAATGAGCAGTTCTTC | CSARTSGEQSYNEQFF
NA | TRBJ1-2 | TRBV7-9 | few | TGTGCCAGCAGCTCAGGACGGCTGGCCCCCCTTTATGGCTACACCTTC | CASSSGRLAPLYGYTF
TRBD2 | TRBJ2-1 | TRBV4-2 | NA | TGTGCCAGCAGCCAAGTCCAAATGACTAGCGGGAGTGGGGATGAGCAGTTCTTC | CASSQVQMTSGSGDEQFF
TRBD2 | TRBJ2-2 | TRBV3-1 | NA | TGTGCCAGCAGCCAAGGGGAGGGCCATTACACCGGGGAGCTGTTTTTT | CASSQGEGHYTGELFF
NA | TRBJ2-1 | TRBV5-1 | few | TGCGCCAGCGGGGCGGTTTACAATGAGCAGTTCTTC | CASGAVYNEQFF
TRBD2 | TRBJ2-1 | TRBV6-5 | NA | TGTGCCAGCAGTTCGACTAGCGGGAGGTCCTTCAGCTCCTACGATGAGCAGTTCTTC | CASSSTSGRSFSSYDEQFF
NA | TRBJ1-5 | TRBV4-1 | NA | TGCGCCAGCGACCAACCGGGGGTGAATCAGCCCCAGCATTTT | CASDQPGVNQPQHF
NA | TRBJ2-3 | TRBV4-2 | few | TGTGCCAGCAGCCAAGATCCCGGCGGGAGCACAGATACGCAGTATTTT | CASSQDPGGSTDTQYF
NA | TRBJ2-7 | TRBV6-6 | few | TGTGCCAGCAGTTACTCAGAGGGGTTGGACGAGCAGTACTTC | CASSYSEGLDEQYF